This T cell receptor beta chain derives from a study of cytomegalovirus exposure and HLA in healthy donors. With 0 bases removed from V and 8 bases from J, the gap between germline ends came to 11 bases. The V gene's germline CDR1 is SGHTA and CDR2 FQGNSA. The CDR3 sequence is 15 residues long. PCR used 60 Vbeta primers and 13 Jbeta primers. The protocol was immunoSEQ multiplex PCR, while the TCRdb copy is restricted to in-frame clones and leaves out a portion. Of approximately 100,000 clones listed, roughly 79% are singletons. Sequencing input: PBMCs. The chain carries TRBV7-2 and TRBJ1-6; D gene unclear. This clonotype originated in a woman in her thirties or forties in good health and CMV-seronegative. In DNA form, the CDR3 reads TGTGCCAGCAGCTTAGCGGCCGGACTAGATTCACCCCTCCACTTT. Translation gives CASSLAAGLDSPLHF.